This is a list of T cell receptor beta chains from one sample in a study of T cell changes during pregnancy in multiple sclerosis. Only in-frame clones appear in the TCRdb table, and some are missing; sequencing was by immunoSEQ multiplex PCR. The table records about 51,000 clones, 85% to 95% of them present only once. This material consisted of CD4+ T cells from peripheral blood mononuclear cells, taken in the second trimester of pregnancy. The source of these receptors is a female donor with multiple sclerosis, enrolled in a pregnancy study. CDR3s include the opening cysteine and the closing phenylalanine or tryptophan. The D gene is left open where the match is weak. Only some rows state a clone size, as once, few, many or a class for expanded clones.

>few|TRBD2|TRBV9|TRBJ2-5
CASSEGLAETQYF
TGTGCCAGCAGCGAGGGACTAGCTGAGACCCAGTACTTC
>NA|NA|TRBV27|TRBJ2-2
CASKTGDTGELFF
TGTGCCAGCAAGACGGGGGACACCGGGGAGCTGTTTTTT
>NA|TRBD2|TRBV9|TRBJ2-3
CASSVGGTGGPLPSTDTQYF
TGTGCCAGCAGCGTAGGGGGGACGGGGGGGCCGCTTCCAAGCACAGATACGCAGTATTTT
>NA|NA|TRBV21-1|TRBJ1-1
CASRPAGRASTEAFF
TGTGCCAGCCGACCCGCAGGGAGGGCTAGCACTGAAGCTTTCTTT
>NA|NA|TRBV21-1|TRBJ1-3
CASVPWDREWNTIYF
TGTGCCAGCGTACCCTGGGACAGAGAATGGAACACCATATATTTT
>NA|TRBD1|TRBV7-2|TRBJ2-7
CASSLVDRGLYEQYF
TGTGCCAGCAGCTTGGTTGACAGGGGGCTCTACGAGCAGTACTTC
>NA|TRBD1|TRBV19|TRBJ2-3
CASTLGQGGDTQYF
TGTGCCAGTACCCTTGGACAGGGGGGTGATACGCAGTATTTT
>NA|TRBD2|TRBV19|TRBJ2-3
CASSMGTIDTQYF
TGTGCCAGTAGTATGGGGACTATCGATACGCAGTATTTT
>NA|NA|TRBV7-9|TRBJ2-2
CASSLGVSGELFF
TGTGCCAGCAGCTTAGGAGTTTCCGGGGAGCTGTTTTTT
>NA|TRBD1|TRBV6-1|TRBJ2-7
CASSVWDRGRRIDEQYF
TGTGCCAGCAGTGTCTGGGACAGGGGGCGCCGAATTGACGAGCAGTACTTC
>once|NA|TRBV7-2|TRBJ2-7
CASRPTGNEQYF
TGTGCCAGCAGACCTACAGGGAACGAGCAGTACTTC
>NA|NA|TRBV30|TRBJ1-1
CAWSLTTGTEAFF
TGTGCCTGGAGTCTCACTACGGGCACTGAAGCTTTCTTT
>NA|NA|TRBV7-2|TRBJ1-3
CASSLERISGNTIYF
TGTGCCAGCAGCTTAGAGCGGATCTCTGGAAACACCATATATTTT
>once|NA|TRBV19|TRBJ1-1
CASSAVRTVYEAFF
TGTGCCAGTAGTGCGGTTCGGACAGTTTATGAAGCTTTCTTT
>NA|NA|TRBV5-4|TRBJ2-5
CASSTPGDPGETQYF
TGTGCCAGCAGCACCCCGGGGGACCCTGGAGAGACCCAGTACTTC
>NA|NA|TRBV6-6|TRBJ1-1
CASTKQMNTEAFF
TGTGCCAGCACCAAACAGATGAACACTGAAGCTTTCTTT
>NA|NA|TRBV7-9|TRBJ1-4
CASKGDGKLFF
TGTGCCAGCAAAGGAGACGGGAAACTGTTTTTT
>NA|NA|TRBV5-5|TRBJ1-2
CASSSFTGKSVSGYTF
TGTGCCAGCAGCTCCTTCACAGGGAAGTCGGTGAGCGGCTACACCTTC
>NA|NA|TRBV5-6|TRBJ1-5
CASSFRPGGNQPQHF
TGTGCCAGCAGCTTTCGGCCGGGGGGCAATCAGCCCCAGCATTTT
>medium-sized|TRBD2|TRBV4-2|TRBJ2-5
CASSAQGWSGGGAPETQYF
TGTGCCAGCAGCGCTCAGGGTTGGTCGGGCGGGGGGGCCCCGGAGACCCAGTACTTC
>NA|NA|TRBV7-2|TRBJ1-5
CASSPGGPQNQPQHF
TGTGCCAGCAGCCCCGGAGGCCCTCAGAATCAGCCCCAGCATTTT
>NA|NA|TRBV5-6|TRBJ1-1
CASSWFLGDPTEAFF
TGTGCCAGCAGCTGGTTTTTAGGGGATCCCACTGAAGCTTTCTTT
>NA|NA|TRBV9|TRBJ1-1
CASSATGDTEAFF
TGTGCCAGCAGCGCGACAGGAGATACTGAAGCTTTCTTT
>NA|NA|TRBV10-3|TRBJ2-7
CAISRELYEQYF
TGTGCCATCAGTAGGGAGCTCTACGAGCAGTACTTC
>NA|TRBD1|TRBV5-1|TRBJ2-6
CATTRDRGASGANVLTF
TGCGCCACCACACGGGACAGGGGGGCGTCTGGGGCCAACGTCCTGACTTTC
>NA|NA|TRBV6-1|TRBJ1-2
CASSPSGSGYTF
TGTGCCAGCAGTCCATCCGGGTCGGGCTACACCTTC
>NA|NA|TRBV5-1|TRBJ1-1
CASSLDDRPSAFF
TGCGCCAGCAGCTTGGACGACAGGCCCTCGGCTTTCTTT
>once|NA|TRBV9|TRBJ1-2
CASSARTVNYGYTF
TGTGCCAGCAGCGCCAGGACAGTTAACTATGGCTACACCTTC
>NA|TRBD1|TRBV11-3|TRBJ2-7
CASSRDSPYEQYF
TGTGCCAGCAGCCGGGACAGCCCCTACGAGCAGTACTTC
>NA|TRBD2|TRBV27|TRBJ2-3
CASRLSGLGTNTQYF
TGTGCCAGCAGGCTATCCGGACTAGGCACGAATACGCAGTATTTT
>NA|TRBD1|TRBV7-9|TRBJ1-6
CASSPLTGATNSPLHF
TGTGCCAGCAGCCCACTGACAGGGGCCACGAATTCACCCCTCCACTTT
>NA|NA|TRBV4-2|TRBJ1-2
CASSQRRILYGYTF
TGTGCCAGCAGCCAGAGGCGGATCCTATATGGCTACACCTTC
>NA|TRBD1|TRBV4-1|TRBJ1-3
CASSSGTGAGNTIYF
TGCGCCAGCAGCTCGGGAACAGGGGCTGGAAACACCATATATTTT
>NA|TRBD1|TRBV6-6|TRBJ1-2
CASSPGTVAYGYTF
TGTGCCAGCAGCCCCGGGACAGTGGCCTATGGCTACACCTTC
>NA|NA|TRBV15|TRBJ1-3
CATSRGLGVSGNTIYF
TGTGCCACCAGCAGAGGTTTAGGGGTCTCTGGAAACACCATATATTTT
>few|NA|TRBV30|TRBJ1-3
CAWTWGHTDGNTIYF
TGTGCCTGGACATGGGGACATACGGATGGAAACACCATATATTTT
>NA|TRBD1|TRBV29-1|TRBJ1-1
CSGTGSEAFF
TGCAGCGGGACAGGGTCTGAAGCTTTCTTT
>NA|TRBD1|TRBV5-5|TRBJ2-7
CASSLVAGGPYEQYF
TGTGCCAGCAGCTTGGTTGCAGGGGGTCCCTACGAGCAGTACTTC
>NA|TRBD1|TRBV6-5|TRBJ1-5
CASSGTGSVQPQHF
TGTGCCAGCTCTGGGACAGGGAGTGTTCAGCCCCAGCATTTT
>NA|TRBD1|TRBV2|TRBJ1-5
CASSRQGPGNQPQHF
TGTGCCAGCAGTAGACAGGGTCCGGGCAATCAGCCCCAGCATTTT
>NA|TRBD1|TRBV5-1|TRBJ1-1
CASSSGTGDRAFF
TGCGCCAGCAGCTCCGGGACAGGGGATCGGGCTTTCTTT
>once|NA|TRBV7-2|TRBJ1-4
CASSPTGGRSEKLFF
TGTGCCAGCAGCCCTACGGGGGGACGAAGTGAAAAACTGTTTTTT
>NA|NA|TRBV29-1|TRBJ2-2
CSVEGPVRGKPRGELFF
TGCAGCGTTGAAGGACCCGTCAGGGGCAAACCCCGGGGGGAGCTGTTTTTT
>NA|TRBD2|TRBV5-1|TRBJ2-1
CASSLVAGGFNEQFF
TGCGCCAGCAGCCTGGTAGCGGGGGGGTTCAATGAGCAGTTCTTC
>NA|NA|TRBV14|TRBJ1-6
CASSHRQGGGSPLHF
TGTGCCAGCAGCCATCGGCAGGGAGGTGGGTCACCCCTCCACTTT
>NA|NA|TRBV11-3|TRBJ2-1
CASSLEGRNNEQFF
TGTGCCAGCAGCTTAGAGGGCAGGAACAATGAGCAGTTCTTC
>NA|TRBD1|TRBV7-6|TRBJ2-5
CASSRDRGYQETQYF
TGTGCCAGCAGCCGGGACAGGGGGTACCAAGAGACCCAGTACTTC
>NA|NA|TRBV2|TRBJ1-2
CASSDRVYGYTF
TGTGCCAGCAGTGATCGAGTATATGGCTACACCTTC
>few|NA|TRBV9|TRBJ2-1
CASSVAGRNNEQFF
TGTGCCAGCAGCGTAGCAGGCCGTAACAATGAGCAGTTCTTC
>NA|NA|TRBV10-3|TRBJ1-3
CAISDLPGNTIYF
TGTGCCATCAGTGACCTACCTGGAAACACCATATATTTT
>NA|NA|TRBV7-2|TRBJ1-1
CASSKEVGGGTEAFF
TGTGCCAGCAGCAAAGAGGTGGGAGGGGGCACTGAAGCTTTCTTT
>NA|NA|TRBV28|TRBJ1-4
CASSLRGTLREKLFF
TGTGCCAGCAGTTTGAGGGGGACCCTACGTGAAAAACTGTTTTTT
>NA|TRBD1|TRBV29-1|TRBJ2-7
CSAGQGAYEQYF
TGCAGCGCCGGACAGGGGGCGTACGAGCAGTACTTC
>NA|TRBD2|TRBV7-7|TRBJ2-5
CASSPNSGTGQETQYF
TGTGCTAGCAGCCCTAATAGCGGGACGGGCCAAGAGACCCAGTACTTC
>NA|TRBD1|TRBV7-3|TRBJ2-1
CASSPEVGTGYSSYNEQFF
TGTGCCAGCAGCCCTGAGGTCGGGACAGGTTACAGCTCCTACAATGAGCAGTTCTTC